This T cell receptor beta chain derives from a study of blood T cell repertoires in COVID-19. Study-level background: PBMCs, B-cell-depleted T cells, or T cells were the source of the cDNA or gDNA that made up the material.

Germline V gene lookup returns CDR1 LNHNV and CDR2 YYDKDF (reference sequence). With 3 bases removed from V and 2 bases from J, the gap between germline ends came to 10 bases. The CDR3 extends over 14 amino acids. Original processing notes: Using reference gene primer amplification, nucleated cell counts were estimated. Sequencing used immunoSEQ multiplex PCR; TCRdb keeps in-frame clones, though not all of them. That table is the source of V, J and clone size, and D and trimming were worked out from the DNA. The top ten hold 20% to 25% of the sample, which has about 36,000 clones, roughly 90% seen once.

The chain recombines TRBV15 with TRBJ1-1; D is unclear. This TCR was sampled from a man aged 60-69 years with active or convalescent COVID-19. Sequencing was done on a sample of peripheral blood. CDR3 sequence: CATSSFSSNTEAFF. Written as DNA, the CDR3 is TGTGCCACCAGCAGTTTTTCTTCTAACACTGAAGCTTTCTTT.